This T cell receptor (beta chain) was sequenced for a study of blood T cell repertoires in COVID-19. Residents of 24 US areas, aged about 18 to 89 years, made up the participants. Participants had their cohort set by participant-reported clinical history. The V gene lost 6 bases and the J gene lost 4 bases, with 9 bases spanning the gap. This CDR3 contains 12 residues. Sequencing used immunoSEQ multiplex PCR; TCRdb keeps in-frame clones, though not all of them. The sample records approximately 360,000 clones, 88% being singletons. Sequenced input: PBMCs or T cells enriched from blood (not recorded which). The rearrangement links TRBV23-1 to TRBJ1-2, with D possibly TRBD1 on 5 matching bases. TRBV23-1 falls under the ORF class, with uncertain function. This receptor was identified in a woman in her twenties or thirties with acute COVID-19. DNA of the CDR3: TGCGCCAGCAGACCCGGGGGCTATGGCTACACCTTC. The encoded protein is CASRPGGYGYTF.